This TCR beta chain emerged from a study of cytomegalovirus exposure and HLA in healthy donors (dated by TCRdb to about 2017). Regarding the study in general: According to an earlier analysis of around 600 of the donors, about 180 million T cells yielded 117 million unique TCR beta sequences and less than 300 Gb of sequence data. To decide whether each TCR beta V gene segment behaved as functional or pseudogenic, an earlier analysis of some 600 of the donors relied on high-throughput TCR beta sequencing. Because of strong linkage in the cohort, a handful of DR-DQ haplotypes were treated as single units for association and clustering. The study aimed to test whether signatures of past pathogen exposure could be identified by cataloging public T cell receptors. High-throughput TCR immunosequencing, statistical association of individual TCRs with disease status, and machine learning were combined to predict cytomegalovirus infection status. In the later analysis, no new phenotypic data were used to find candidate immune exposures; instead, reliance was placed on TCR beta sequences and their occurrence across donors. Donor age, sex, ethnicity and CMV serostatus were compiled together with the repertoire data. The genetic ancestry cluster associated with self-reported Caucasian donors included around four fifths of the roughly 400 genotyped donors. HLA typing covered class I and class II loci at four-digit resolution. Every repertoire in the discovery cohort had been generated on one and the same sequencing platform. In addition to the first cohort of about 650 subjects, a separate validation cohort of approximately 130 different subjects was used. In a later genetic analysis, genome-wide SNP genotypes for about 65% of the 666 donors were used, and that subset was treated as a discovery cohort. The study used immunosequencing to profile the T cell repertoires of approximately 630 subjects and linked those repertoires to cytomegalovirus serostatus. Typing coverage differed by locus: A, B, C, DRB1 and DQB1 were typed in about 629-640 donors, DQA1 in about 550, DPA1 in roughly 590, and DPB1 in around 440. An early release covering around 630 HLA-typed donors comprised roughly 300 gigabases of sequencing data and approximately 80 million unique TCR sequences. In a later analysis, previously published TCR beta repertoires from 670 or so donors were re-analyzed and high-resolution HLA genotyping was added so that TCR occurrence patterns could be studied. Across approximately 420 genotyped donors of the cohort, an average of approximately 240,000 unique TCR beta nucleotide sequences per donor were sequenced, and around 20% of those sequences were non-productive.

Its CDR3 holds 14 amino acids, cysteine through phenylalanine. Only the CDR3 part of the read is kept: 42 bases, read in frame from the first base. The germline V and J ends show losses of 6 bases and 5 bases respectively, and no gene match explains 6 bases of the junction. CDR1 and CDR2 are read off the germline V gene as MNHEY and SVGAGI. General findings and caveats noted by the study authors: Linkage disequilibrium might explain the correlated functional status among segregating V segments, but an unknown experimental factor could not be ruled out. When HLA alleles, especially DR and DQ, strongly co-occurred, attributing TCR associations to individual alleles was difficult. In vitro tests confirmed that three of the cytomegalovirus-associated TCR beta chains recognize cytomegalovirus antigens. In a later analysis, TCR association rates were found to vary across HLA loci, with the most associated TCRs seen for DRB1 alleles and the fewest for HLA-C alleles. A further reported finding was that TCR beta sequences accurately predicted the HLA-A and HLA-B alleles for most subjects in the first cohort. An earlier analysis of approximately 530 of the donors showed that most TCR beta V segments appeared in productive rearrangements either about 87% or about 30% of the time, which broadly matched IMGT annotations. In this cohort, only TCR beta chains were sequenced, and detectable features were limited by the absence of alpha or paired-chain data. The authors suggested that the approach could potentially be generalized to other disease states and immunological phenotypes. A later analysis associated 15,000 to 20,000 TCR beta sequences with specific HLA alleles at a false discovery rate of 0.05. According to a later analysis, most CMV-associated TCR beta chains appeared to be HLA-restricted, and the HLA associations seemed to be driven largely by CMV exposure. According to a later analysis, parvovirus B19, influenza, CMV and Epstein-Barr virus appeared linked to several top co-occurrence clusters. Cytomegalovirus status was reported to be diagnosed by the classifier with high specificity and sensitivity in both the original and validation cohorts. In a later analysis, HLA-associated TCR beta chains showed more clonal expansion and lower generation probabilities than non-associated chains that were equally common. The study gave a list of about 170 TCR beta chains associated with cytomegalovirus. The sequencing pipeline was judged likely to have produced a cluster of highly shared sequence variants as a technical artifact. A later genetic analysis reported fewer N-insertions in productive TCRs among donors in an Asian-associated ancestry cluster than the roughly 700-donor mean. HLA typing was unavailable for some donors at each locus, so association tests used only the typed subset. Most TCR sequences were observed very rarely across donors, whereas some public TCRs were present in many individuals. Sequencing depth was assumed to be roughly uniform across donors in the presence/absence analyses, though that assumption may not hold. The 87-base-pair reads could not distinguish some IMGT-functional V segments, including TRBV6-2 and TRBV6-3, so those segments were excluded. The earlier analysis of 587 of the donors excluded fewer than 20 rarely observed V segments, including chromosome 9 orphons, because counts were too low. In a later genetic analysis, a missense DCLRE1C variant was associated with V-gene and J-gene trimming of TCR beta chains, and the association was replicated in an independent cohort. The only immune exposure information available for the cohort was CMV serostatus.

The cohort consisted of fewer than 700 healthy bone marrow donors. At the time of sampling, every cohort member was nominally healthy, though immune exposures that went unrecorded were likely present. The donor was CMV seronegative and belonged to the group of several hundred seronegative cohort members. A peripheral blood sample was collected from each donor, and TCR beta sequencing was performed on peripheral blood mononuclear cells. Genomic DNA extraction from the blood cell samples was performed with the Qiagen DNeasy Blood Extraction Kit. Receptor libraries were prepared by the immunoSEQ multiplex PCR assay. The multiplex PCR relied on a mix of 60 forward primers for TCR Vbeta segments and 13 reverse primers for TCR Jbeta segments. Amplification of the CDR3 region of rearranged TCR beta genes was performed with a multiplex PCR assay on genomic DNA. The Illumina HiSeq System was used to sequence the amplified TCR beta libraries as 87-base-pair reads. The authors' analysis ran thus. In a later analysis, roughly 80 million unique TCR beta chains were counted across the 500 to 700 repertoires, and roughly 11 million of these chains were shared by at least two donors. A nearest-neighbor algorithm error-corrected the raw reads and collapsed the reads into unique sequences, merging closely related sequences to remove PCR and sequencing errors. CDR3 sequences were aligned to IMGT reference sequences to assign V, D and J gene segments. For a sequence to be retained, a match of at least six nucleotides to both a V gene segment and a J gene segment was required. Rearrangements were called productive when the CDR3 lacked stop codons and stayed in frame with V and J; all others were non-productive. Following IMGT convention, CDR3 was defined as the stretch from the second conserved V-encoded cysteine to the conserved J-encoded phenylalanine. The earlier analysis of about 530 of the donors excluded any sequence lacking an unambiguous match to a single V gene segment. An earlier analysis of a few hundred of the donors called V segments functional above 56.7% productive rearrangements and segregating when the between-donor standard deviation exceeded 5%. A statistical classification framework was developed to diagnose cytomegalovirus status using the catalog of TCR beta chain sequences. In a later analysis, TCR nucleotide sequences were compared against IMGT/GENE-DB human TR gene sequences so that V and J genes could be assigned. Using the TCRdist pipeline, a later analysis assigned CDR3 sequences along with most-parsimonious VDJ recombination scenarios. A later analysis defined each TCR beta chain by its CDR3 amino acid sequence plus V-gene family, and excluded reads lacking a unique V-gene family. A later analysis removed 550 to 650 highly shared, low-generation-probability nucleotide sequences to deal with suspected cross-contamination and a sequencing artifact. For each public chain, a later analysis derived a clonal expansion index from normalized ranks of inferred template counts within each repertoire. In a later analysis, generation probabilities were computed with a VDJ recombination model fitted to out-of-frame rearrangements, and the resulting probabilities were checked against IGoR. A later analysis scored TCR-TCR, TCR-HLA and TCR-CMV co-occurrence with hypergeometric tests, applying a repertoire-size bias correction to TCR pairs. To estimate false discovery rates, a later analysis permuted the HLA or CMV assignments 20 times. A later analysis grouped co-occurring TCRs with DBSCAN, adding TCRdist sequence similarity when clustering within HLA-allele-positive subsets. For co-occurrence clustering, repertoires with fewer than 30,000 or more than 120,000 public chains were excluded, along with four or five repertoires with anomalous nucleotide sharing. What TCRdb holds here is the immuneACCESS table cut down to in-frame rearrangements. Part of the clones is not present; checked against another copy, under half of the missing clones reflect an unresolved V gene, and the others are unexplained. Clone size and the V and J calls come from that table; the DNA yielded D and trimming. The sample table shows approximately 100,000 clones, and 70% to 80% are seen once. The ten largest clonotypes hold roughly 2.6% of the sample.

This clone was picked up one time. The antigen it recognizes is unknown. Base qualities are not at hand, and no much larger clone is one base apart. Sequenced: PBMCs. This TCR was recovered from a female donor in good health and CMV-seronegative. The rearranged segments are TRBV6-5 and TRBJ2-1; 8 central nucleotides agree with TRBD2. The encoded CDR3 is CASRPGGANNEQFF. At the DNA level, the sequence is TGTGCCAGCAGGCCCGGGGGGGCAAACAATGAGCAGTTCTTC.